This entry features one T cell receptor beta chain sequence. Antigen specificity is unknown. These data come from a study of cytomegalovirus exposure and HLA in healthy donors. This PCR relied on a set of 60 Vbeta primers and 13 Jbeta primers. The method was immunoSEQ multiplex PCR; TCRdb's version includes in-frame clones alone and lacks a portion of them. The sample yields some 200,000 clones, more than 65% seen once. Study-wide results and caveats: A later analysis linked a missense DCLRE1C variant to TCR beta V- and J-gene trimming.

CDR1 and CDR2 from the germline V gene are WSHSY and SAAADI. The CDR3 loop spans 13 amino acids. Trimming at V came to 10 bases and at J to 8 bases, leaving 7 bases not matched to a gene. The clonotype comes from a man aged 50 to 60 in good health and CMV-seronegative. The chain links TRBV10-2 to TRBJ1-4; 10 bases map to TRBD1. Specimen: PBMCs. The DNA of the CDR3 is TGCGCCACCAAGGGACAGGGGAACGAAAAACTGTTTTTT. Its translation: CATKGQGNEKLFF.